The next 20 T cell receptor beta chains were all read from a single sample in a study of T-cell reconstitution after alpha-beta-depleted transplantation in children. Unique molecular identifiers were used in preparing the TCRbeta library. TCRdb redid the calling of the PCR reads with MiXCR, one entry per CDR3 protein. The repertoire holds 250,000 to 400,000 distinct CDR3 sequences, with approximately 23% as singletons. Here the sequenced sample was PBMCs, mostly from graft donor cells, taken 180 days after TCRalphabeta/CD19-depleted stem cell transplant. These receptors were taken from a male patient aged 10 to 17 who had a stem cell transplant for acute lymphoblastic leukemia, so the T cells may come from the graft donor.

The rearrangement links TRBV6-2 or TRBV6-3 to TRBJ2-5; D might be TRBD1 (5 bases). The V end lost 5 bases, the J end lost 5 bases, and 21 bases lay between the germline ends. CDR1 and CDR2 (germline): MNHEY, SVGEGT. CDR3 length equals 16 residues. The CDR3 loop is CASSLPASGLRETQYF. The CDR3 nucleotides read TGTGCCAGCAGTCTACCAGCGTCAGGGCTAAGGGAGACCCAGTACTTC.

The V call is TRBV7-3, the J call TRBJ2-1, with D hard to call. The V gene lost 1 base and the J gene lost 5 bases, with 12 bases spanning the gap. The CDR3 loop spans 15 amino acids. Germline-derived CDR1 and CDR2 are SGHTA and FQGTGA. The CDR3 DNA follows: TGTGCCAGCAGCTTAAACCGGAATTACGACAATGAGCAGTTCTTC. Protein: CASSLNRNYDNEQFF.

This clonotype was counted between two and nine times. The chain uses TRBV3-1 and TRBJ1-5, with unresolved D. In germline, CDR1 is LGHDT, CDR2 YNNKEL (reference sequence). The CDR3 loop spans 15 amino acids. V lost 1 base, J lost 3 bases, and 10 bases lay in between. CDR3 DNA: TGTGCCAGCAGCCAAGGACTCAAGGACAATCAGCCCCAGCATTTT. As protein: CASSQGLKDNQPQHF. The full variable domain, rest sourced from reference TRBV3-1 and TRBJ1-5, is DTAVSQTPKYLVTQMGNDKSIKCEQNLGHDTMYWYKQDSKKFLKIMFSYNNKELIINETVPNRFSPKSPDKAHLNLHINSLELGDSAVYFCASSQGLKDNQPQHFGDGTRLSIL.

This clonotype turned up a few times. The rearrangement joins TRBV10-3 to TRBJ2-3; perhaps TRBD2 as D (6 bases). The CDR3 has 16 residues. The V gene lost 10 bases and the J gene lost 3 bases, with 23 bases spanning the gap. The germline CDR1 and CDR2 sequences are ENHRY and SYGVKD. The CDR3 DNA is TGTGCCACCCAATGGGCTACGGAGGGGCCGACAGATACGCAGTATTTT. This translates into CATQWATEGPTDTQYF.

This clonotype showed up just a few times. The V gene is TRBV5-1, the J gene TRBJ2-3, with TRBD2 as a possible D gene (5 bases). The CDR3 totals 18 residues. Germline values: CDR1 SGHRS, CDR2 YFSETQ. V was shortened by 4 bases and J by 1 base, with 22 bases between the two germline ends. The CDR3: CASSPPLKGVGGTDTQYF. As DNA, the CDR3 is TGCGCCAGCAGCCCCCCCTTGAAGGGAGTAGGAGGCACAGATACGCAGTATTTT. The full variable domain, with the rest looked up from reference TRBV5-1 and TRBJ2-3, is KAGVTQTPRYLIKTRGQQVTLSCSPISGHRSVSWYQQTPGQGLQFLFEYFSETQRNKGNFPGRFSGRQFSNSRSEMNVSTLELGDSALYLCASSPPLKGVGGTDTQYFGPGTRLTVL.

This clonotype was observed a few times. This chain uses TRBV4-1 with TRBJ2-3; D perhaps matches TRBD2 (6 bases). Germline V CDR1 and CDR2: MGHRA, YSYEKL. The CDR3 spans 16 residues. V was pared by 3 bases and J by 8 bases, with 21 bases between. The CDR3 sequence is CASSHVPSVGRGTQYF. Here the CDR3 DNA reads TGCGCCAGCAGCCATGTGCCTAGCGTAGGACGAGGTACGCAGTATTTT.

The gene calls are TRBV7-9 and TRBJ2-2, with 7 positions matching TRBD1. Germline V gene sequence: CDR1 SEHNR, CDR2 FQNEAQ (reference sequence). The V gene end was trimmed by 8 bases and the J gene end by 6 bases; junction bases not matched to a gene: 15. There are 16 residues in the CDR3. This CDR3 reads CASSREGALSSGELFF. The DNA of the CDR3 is TGTGCCAGCTCCCGCGAGGGGGCCTTATCCTCCGGGGAGCTGTTTTTT.

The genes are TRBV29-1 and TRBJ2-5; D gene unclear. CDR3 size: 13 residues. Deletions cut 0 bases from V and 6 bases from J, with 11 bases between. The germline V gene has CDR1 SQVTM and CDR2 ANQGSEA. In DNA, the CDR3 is TGCAGCGTTGAAGATCTTATGAGTCAGACCCAGTACTTC. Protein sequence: CSVEDLMSQTQYF.

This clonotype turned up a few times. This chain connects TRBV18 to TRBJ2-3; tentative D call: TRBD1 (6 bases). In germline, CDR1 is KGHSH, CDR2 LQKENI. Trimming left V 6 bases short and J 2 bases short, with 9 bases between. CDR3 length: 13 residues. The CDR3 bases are TGTGCCAGCTCTGGGGGCTCCACAGATACGCAGTATTTT. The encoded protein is CASSGGSTDTQYF.

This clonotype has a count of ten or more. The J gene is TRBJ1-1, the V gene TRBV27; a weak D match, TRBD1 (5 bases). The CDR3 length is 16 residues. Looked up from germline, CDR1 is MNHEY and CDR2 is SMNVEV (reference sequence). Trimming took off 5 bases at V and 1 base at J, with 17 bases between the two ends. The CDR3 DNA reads TGTGCCAGCAGTCCCCCACCGGGGACTCGGAACACTGAAGCTTTCTTT. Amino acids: CASSPPPGTRNTEAFF.

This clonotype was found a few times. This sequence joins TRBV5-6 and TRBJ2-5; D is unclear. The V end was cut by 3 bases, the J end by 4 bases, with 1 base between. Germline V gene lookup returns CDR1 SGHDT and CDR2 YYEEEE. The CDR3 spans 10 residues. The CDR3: CASSSETQYF. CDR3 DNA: TGTGCCAGCAGCTCAGAGACCCAGTACTTC.

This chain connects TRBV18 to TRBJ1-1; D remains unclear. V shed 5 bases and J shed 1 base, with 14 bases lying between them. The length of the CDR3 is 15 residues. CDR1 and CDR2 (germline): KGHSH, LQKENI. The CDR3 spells CASSSGQVRNTEAFF. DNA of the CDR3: TGTGCCAGCTCATCCGGGCAAGTAAGGAACACTGAAGCTTTCTTT.

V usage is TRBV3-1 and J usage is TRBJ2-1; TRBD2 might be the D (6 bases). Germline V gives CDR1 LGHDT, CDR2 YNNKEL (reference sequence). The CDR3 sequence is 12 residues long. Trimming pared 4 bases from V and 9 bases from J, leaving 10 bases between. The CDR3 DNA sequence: TGTGCCAGCAGCCGCTTGGGGGGTGAGCAGTTCTTC. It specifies CASSRLGGEQFF.

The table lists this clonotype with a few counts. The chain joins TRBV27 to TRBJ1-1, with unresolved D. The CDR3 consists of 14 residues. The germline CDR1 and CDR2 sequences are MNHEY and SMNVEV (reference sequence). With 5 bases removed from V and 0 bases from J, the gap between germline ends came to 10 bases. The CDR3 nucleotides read TGTGCCAGCAGTCCCTTGACTTTGAACACTGAAGCTTTCTTT. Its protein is CASSPLTLNTEAFF.

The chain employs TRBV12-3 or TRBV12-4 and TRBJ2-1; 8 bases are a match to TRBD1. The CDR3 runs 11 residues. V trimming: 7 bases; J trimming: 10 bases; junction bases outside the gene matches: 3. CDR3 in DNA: TGTGCCAGCACCTACAGGGGGGAGCAGTTCTTC. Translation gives CASTYRGEQFF.

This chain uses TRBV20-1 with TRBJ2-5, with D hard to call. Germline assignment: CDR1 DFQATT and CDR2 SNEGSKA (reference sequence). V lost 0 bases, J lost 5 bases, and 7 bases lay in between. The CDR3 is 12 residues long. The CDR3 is CSARDLWETQYF. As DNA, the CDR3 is TGCAGTGCTAGAGATCTTTGGGAGACCCAGTACTTC.

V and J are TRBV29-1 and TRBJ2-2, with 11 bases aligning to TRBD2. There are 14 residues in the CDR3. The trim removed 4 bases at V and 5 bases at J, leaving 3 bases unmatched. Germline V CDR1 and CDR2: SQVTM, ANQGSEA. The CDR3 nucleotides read TGCAGCGTTGCTCGACTAGCGGGGACCGGGGAGCTGTTTTTT. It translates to CSVARLAGTGELFF.

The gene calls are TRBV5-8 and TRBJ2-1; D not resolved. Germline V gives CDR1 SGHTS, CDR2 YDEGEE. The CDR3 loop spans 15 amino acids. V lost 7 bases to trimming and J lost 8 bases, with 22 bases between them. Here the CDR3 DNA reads TGTGCCAGCTCCCAAGGGAACCATAAGAGCGATGAGCAGTTCTTC. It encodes CASSQGNHKSDEQFF.

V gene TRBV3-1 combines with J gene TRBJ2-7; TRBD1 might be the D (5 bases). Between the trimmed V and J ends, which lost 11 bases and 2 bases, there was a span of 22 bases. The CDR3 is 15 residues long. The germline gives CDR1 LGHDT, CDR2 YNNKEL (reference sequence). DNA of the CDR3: TGTGCCTGCTCCCTCCGGCAGGGTCCGACCTACGAGCAGTACTTC. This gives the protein CACSLRQGPTYEQYF.

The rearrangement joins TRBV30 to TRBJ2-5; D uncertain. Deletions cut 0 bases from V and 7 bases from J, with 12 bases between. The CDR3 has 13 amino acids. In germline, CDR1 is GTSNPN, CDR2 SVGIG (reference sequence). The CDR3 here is CAWSVGQETTQYF. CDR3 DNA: TGTGCCTGGAGTGTGGGCCAAGAGACGACCCAGTACTTC.